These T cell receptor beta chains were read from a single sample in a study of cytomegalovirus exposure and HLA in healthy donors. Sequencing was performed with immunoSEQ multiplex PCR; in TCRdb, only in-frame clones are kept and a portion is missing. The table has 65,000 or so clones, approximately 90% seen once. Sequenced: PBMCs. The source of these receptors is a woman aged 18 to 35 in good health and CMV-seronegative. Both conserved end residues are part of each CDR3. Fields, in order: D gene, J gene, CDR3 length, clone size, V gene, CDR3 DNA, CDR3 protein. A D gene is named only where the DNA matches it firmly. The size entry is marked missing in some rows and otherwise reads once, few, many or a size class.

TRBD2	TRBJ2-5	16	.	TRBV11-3	TGTGCCAGCAGCCCAAGGACTAGCGGGGGGGAAGAGACCCAGTACTTC	CASSPRTSGGEETQYF
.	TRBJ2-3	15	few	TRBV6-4	TGTGCCAGCAGTGACGCCTCCGGAGGCACAGATACGCAGTATTTT	CASSDASGGTDTQYF
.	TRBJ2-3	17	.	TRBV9	TGTGCCAGCAGCTCGACCCCCACTAGCAGTTACACAGATACGCAGTATTTT	CASSSTPTSSYTDTQYF
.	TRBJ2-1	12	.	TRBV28	TGTGCCAGCAGTTCTGTTGGGCAGGAGCAGTTCTTC	CASSSVGQEQFF
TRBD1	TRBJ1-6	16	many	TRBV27	TGTGCCAGCTCTAGGGACAGAAGAAACTATAATTCACCCCTCCACTTT	CASSRDRRNYNSPLHF
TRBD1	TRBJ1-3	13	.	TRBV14	TGTGCCATCCCGGGACAGAGGCTGAACACCATATATTTT	CAIPGQRLNTIYF
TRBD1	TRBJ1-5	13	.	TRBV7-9	TGTGCCAGCAGGCACAGGGGGCGTCAGCCCCAGCATTTT	CASRHRGRQPQHF
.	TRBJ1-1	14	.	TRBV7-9	TGTGCCAGCAGCTTAGGGCCAGGGAACACTGAAGCTTTCTTT	CASSLGPGNTEAFF
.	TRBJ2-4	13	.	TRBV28	TGTGCCAGCAGTTCAACAGGGTGGAACATTCAGTACTTC	CASSSTGWNIQYF
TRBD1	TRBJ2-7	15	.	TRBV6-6	TGTGCCAGCAGTTACTCCGGGACAGGGACCTACGAGCAGTACTTC	CASSYSGTGTYEQYF
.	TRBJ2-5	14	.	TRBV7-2	TGTGCCAGCAGCCAGGGCTCAGCCGCGGAGACCCAGTACTTC	CASSQGSAAETQYF
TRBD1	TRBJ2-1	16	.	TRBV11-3	TGTGCCAGCAGCTTCTCCCCGGGACAGGGGGACAATGAGCAGTTCTTC	CASSFSPGQGDNEQFF
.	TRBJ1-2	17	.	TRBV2	TGTGCCAGCAGTACCCTAGCCCTGGGAGGGTTGGGAGATGGCTACACCTTC	CASSTLALGGLGDGYTF
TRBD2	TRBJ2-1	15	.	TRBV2	TGTGCCAGCAGCGAACTAGCGGGAGGACACAATGAGCAGTTCTTC	CASSELAGGHNEQFF
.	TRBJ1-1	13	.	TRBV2	TGTGCCAGCAGTGGATGGAGGAACACTGAAGCTTTCTTT	CASSGWRNTEAFF
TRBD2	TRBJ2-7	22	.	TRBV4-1	TGCGCCAGCAGCCAAGGACCCTTTTCGGGGGGACTCCCTCCCTTCCTTTTATACGAGCAGTACTTC	CASSQGPFSGGLPPFLLYEQYF
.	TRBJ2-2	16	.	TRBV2	TGTGCCAGCAGTGTGGGGGAGGCTTCGAACACCGGGGAGCTGTTTTTT	CASSVGEASNTGELFF
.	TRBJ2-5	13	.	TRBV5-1	TGCGCCAGCAGCGCGGGGATCGGAGAGACCCAGTACTTC	CASSAGIGETQYF
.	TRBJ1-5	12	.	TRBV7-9	TGTGCCAGCAGTCGTGGAGGTCAGCCCCAGCATTTT	CASSRGGQPQHF
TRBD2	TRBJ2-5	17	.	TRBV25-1	TGTGCCAGCAGTGGCAGCCTCCGGGACTACCAGGAAGAGACCCAGTACTTC	CASSGSLRDYQEETQYF
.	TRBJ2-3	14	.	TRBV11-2	TGTGCCAGCAGCGTAAGACTGAGCACAGATACGCAGTATTTT	CASSVRLSTDTQYF
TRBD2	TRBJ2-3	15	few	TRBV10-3	TGTGCCATCAGCCAGGGGACTAGCGGCACAGATACGCAGTATTTT	CAISQGTSGTDTQYF
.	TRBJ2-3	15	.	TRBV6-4	TGTGCCAGCAGTGACGAGGAGGGCTCTACAGATACGCAGTATTTT	CASSDEEGSTDTQYF
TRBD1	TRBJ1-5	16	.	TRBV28	TGTGCCAGCAGTTTAACCGGGACAGAATTCAATCAGCCCCAGCATTTT	CASSLTGTEFNQPQHF